Given below is one TCR beta chain in context. Its specificity is not known. This record comes from a study of beta chain features in type 1 diabetes. General study results and limits: TCRB CDR3s were moderately but significantly shorter in Type 1 diabetes patients in all four CD4+ subsets. The question of HLA type influencing TCRB rearrangement was one that remained unresolved here.

All of the isolated RNA was reverse transcribed, so expressed TCRB transcripts were sequenced. Measured with immunoSEQ multiplex PCR; TCRdb has only the in-frame clones, and not every one. The sample consists of about 270,000 clones, over 11% of them appearing once. Looked up from germline, CDR1 is SGHRS and CDR2 is YFSETQ. The CDR3 extends over 11 amino acids. V gave up 4 bases and J gave up 7 bases, with 8 bases separating them. The authors obtained over 98% purity in all sorted populations. The clonotype was recovered from a man between 25 and 39 years old with type 1 diabetes. V gene TRBV5-1 combines with J gene TRBJ1-1; D is unclear. Sequencing was done on a sample of naive CD4+ T cells from blood. The CDR3 region is CASSEFGEAFF. CDR3 bases: TGCGCCAGCAGCGAATTCGGTGAAGCTTTCTTT.